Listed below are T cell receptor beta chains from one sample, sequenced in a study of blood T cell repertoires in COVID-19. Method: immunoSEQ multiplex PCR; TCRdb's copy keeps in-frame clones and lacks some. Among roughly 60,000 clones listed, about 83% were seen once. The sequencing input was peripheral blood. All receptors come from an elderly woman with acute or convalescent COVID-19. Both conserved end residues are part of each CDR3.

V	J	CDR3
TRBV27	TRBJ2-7	CASSLGGQSKKQYF
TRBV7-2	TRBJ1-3	CASSRGGGMGNTIYF
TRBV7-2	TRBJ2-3	CASSQKRGGGTDTQYF
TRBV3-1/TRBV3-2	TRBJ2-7	CASSYKSYEQYF
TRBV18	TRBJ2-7	CASSRKVLAGGYSYEQYF
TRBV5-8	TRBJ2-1	CASSLLAGNPYNEQFF
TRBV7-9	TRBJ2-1	CASSLDSEQFF
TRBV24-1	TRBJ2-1	CATSDFGGEQFF
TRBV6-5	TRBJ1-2	CASSPDSIRPYGYTF
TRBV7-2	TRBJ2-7	CASSLPGQGREQYF
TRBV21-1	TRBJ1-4	CASSVRGGVRSNEKLFF
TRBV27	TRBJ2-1	CASSSKGQGAFNEQFF
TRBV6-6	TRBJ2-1	CATSPLRQGVGEQFF
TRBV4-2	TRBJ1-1	CASSPRGQIYTEAFF
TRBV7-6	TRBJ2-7	CASSSIRGLGYEQYF
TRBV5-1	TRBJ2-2	CASSPSMGGTGELFF
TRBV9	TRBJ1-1	CASSVGMGQGYTEAFF
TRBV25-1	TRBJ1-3	CASSVGAVSGNTIYF
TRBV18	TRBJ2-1	CASSPPLAGGSSEQFF
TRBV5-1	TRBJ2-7	CASSLRTGTGPTYEQYF
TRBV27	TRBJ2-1	CASSLWLAGGQQGNEQFF
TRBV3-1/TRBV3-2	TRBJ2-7	CASSQEGQGRSEQYF
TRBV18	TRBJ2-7	CASSPTGDEQYF
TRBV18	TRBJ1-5	CASSPGQGGQPQHF
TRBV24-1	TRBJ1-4	CATSDRGELEKLFF
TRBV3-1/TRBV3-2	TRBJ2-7	CASSHLAGGYEQYF
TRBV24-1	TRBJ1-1	CATSAGNTEAFF
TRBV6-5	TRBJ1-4	CASSQTATNEKLFF
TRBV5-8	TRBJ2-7	CASSWGGEREWDIEQYF
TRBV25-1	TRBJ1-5	CASSNRDQPQHF
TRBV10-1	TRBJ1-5	CARWTGGNNQPQHF
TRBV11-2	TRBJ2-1	CASSPLTGKRGDEQFF
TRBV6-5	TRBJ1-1	CASSWTGAMNTEAFF
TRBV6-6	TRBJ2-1	CASSLTGGTYNEQFF
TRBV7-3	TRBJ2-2	CASSRGTGSSSGELFF
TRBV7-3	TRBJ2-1	CASSPTGGSYNEQFF
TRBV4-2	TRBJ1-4	CASSQEGPRRATNEKLFF
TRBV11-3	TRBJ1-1	CASSSPPNTEAFF
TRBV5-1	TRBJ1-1	CASSFGGSNTEAFF
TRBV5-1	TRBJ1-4	CASSLSQGNSEKLFF
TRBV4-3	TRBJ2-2	CASSQGAKAGELFF
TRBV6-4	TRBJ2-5	CASSESSGGKETQYF
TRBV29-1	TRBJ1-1	CSVDEGLNTEAFF
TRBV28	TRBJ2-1	CASSSLLAGLSSFYNEQFF
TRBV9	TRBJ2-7	CASSVGFGLVDEQYF